The present T cell receptor beta chain was sequenced within a study of blood T cell repertoires in COVID-19. Turning to the study itself: Specimens from acute and convalescent COVID-19 originated in the United States, Italy and Spain.

Trimming shortened V by 0 bases and J by 2 bases, and 10 bases separated the two germline ends. Looked up from germline, CDR1 is LGHNA and CDR2 is YNFKEQ. CDR3 length: 15 residues. Cohorts were determined from participant-reported clinical history. Libraries were prepared by immunoSEQ multiplex PCR; TCRdb keeps only in-frame clonotypes and omits some of them. The table has 250,000 to 300,000 clones, 70% to 90% seen once. V gene TRBV4-2 combines with J gene TRBJ2-5; D not resolved. Material: PBMCs or T cells enriched from blood (not recorded which). This sequence was found in a woman aged 60 to 75 in a cohort exposed to, infected with or recovered from COVID-19 (not recorded which). CDR3 sequence: CASSQEGVLQETQYF. The CDR3, as DNA: TGTGCCAGCAGCCAAGAAGGAGTGCTACAAGAGACCCAGTACTTC.